The 31 T cell receptor beta chains below all came from one sample that was sequenced in a study of blood T cells in healthy people across ages. The second PCR ran about 6 to 11 cycles with a sample-barcoded 5' primer and J-beta primers. MiXCR was run by TCRdb on the 5' RACE reads, yielding one entry per CDR3 protein. The sample lists almost 1 million distinct CDR3 sequences, roughly 51% occurring once. The sequenced sample consisted of blood. These receptors all come from a woman aged 60-75 years in good health.

V usage is TRBV7-2 and J usage is TRBJ2-7; 7 bases line up with TRBD1. The V and J ends lost 5 bases and 2 bases, in that order; junction bases with no gene match: 9. Germline CDR1 reads SGHTA; CDR2 reads FQGNSA. CDR3 length equals 15 residues. CDR3 amino acids: CASSPGQLLPYEQYF. DNA for the CDR3: TGTGCCAGCAGCCCGGGACAGCTTTTGCCCTACGAGCAGTACTTC. The complete variable domain, with remaining parts taken from reference TRBV7-2 and TRBJ2-7, reads GAGVSQSPSNKVTEKGKDVELRCDPISGHTALYWYRQSLGQGLEFLIYFQGNSAPDKSGLPSDRFSAERTGGSVSTLTIQRTQQEDSAVYLCASSPGQLLPYEQYFGPGTRLTVT.

This clonotype was seen more than once but under ten times. V gene TRBV5-1 combines with J gene TRBJ2-5; the D gene is possibly TRBD2 (6 bases). Gene TRBJ2-7 matches the end of the DNA better, so the J call may be wrong. The germline V gene has CDR1 SGHRS and CDR2 YFSETQ. The CDR3 length is 15 residues. CDR3 DNA: TGCGCCAGCAGCTTGGATGGCGGGATATCTTACGAGCAGTACTTC. Translation: CASSLDGGISYEQYF.

The gene calls are TRBV20-1 and TRBJ2-1, with 7 positions matching TRBD1. The CDR3 spans 14 residues. The ends lost 3 bases at V and 4 bases at J; junction bases unmatched: 6. Germline loops: CDR1 DFQATT, CDR2 SNEGSKA (reference sequence). The CDR3 loop is CSARARQGYNEQFF. The CDR3 DNA follows: TGCAGTGCTAGGGCCCGACAGGGTTACAATGAGCAGTTCTTC.

There are a few counts of this clonotype. The genes are TRBV20-1 and TRBJ2-3; no definite D call. This CDR3 is 14 amino acids long. Germline V CDR1 and CDR2: DFQATT, SNEGSKA (reference sequence). V lost 0 bases and J lost 4, with 11 bases in between. DNA of the CDR3: TGCAGTGCTAGAGATCTCGTGGGTGCAGATACGCAGTATTTT. Translating it yields CSARDLVGADTQYF.

Only a few counts were recorded for this clonotype. The chain has TRBV28 and TRBJ2-1, with 9 bases matching TRBD2. There are 14 residues in the CDR3. CDR1 MDHEN and CDR2 SYDVKM come from the germline V gene. The V segment lost 4 bases and the J segment 6 bases; nucleotides outside the gene matches: 4. The CDR3 spells CASSYSGSSNEQFF. The CDR3, as DNA: TGTGCCAGCAGTTATAGCGGGAGTTCCAATGAGCAGTTCTTC.

This chain links TRBV10-3 with TRBJ1-2, with no clear D. V lost 2 bases and J lost 7, with 11 bases in between. The germline V gene has CDR1 ENHRY and CDR2 SYGVKD. The CDR3 runs 13 residues. The CDR3 spells CAISENGEGGYTF. In nucleotides, the CDR3 is TGTGCCATCAGTGAGAACGGGGAGGGTGGCTACACCTTC.

This chain joins TRBV28 and TRBJ2-6, with 7 bases matching TRBD1. CDR1 MDHEN and CDR2 SYDVKM come from the germline V gene. After removal of 2 bases from V and 2 bases from J, the junction contained 12 bases not matched to a gene. CDR3 length: 19 amino acids. Here the CDR3 reads CASSLVGDSTFAGANVLTF. CDR3 DNA sequence: TGTGCCAGCAGTTTAGTCGGGGACAGTACCTTCGCTGGGGCCAACGTCCTGACTTTC.

This clonotype was observed a few times. The chain has TRBV7-6 and TRBJ1-5, with 9 positions matching TRBD1. V was clipped by 5 bases and J by 6 bases; unmatched bases: 11. CDR1 is SGHVS, CDR2 FNYEAQ, per germline. CDR3 length equals 16 residues. The CDR3 loop reads CASSPNRGHLIQPQHF. DNA for the CDR3: TGTGCCAGCAGCCCCAACAGGGGGCACTTGATTCAGCCCCAGCATTTT.

This sequence joins TRBV29-1 and TRBJ2-4; maybe TRBD2 (6 bases). Trimming pared 7 bases from V and 2 bases from J, leaving 15 bases between. Germline V gene sequence: CDR1 SQVTM, CDR2 ANQGSEA. The length of the CDR3 is 14 residues. Here the CDR3 reads CSGTVGGSKNIQYF. CDR3 nucleotides: TGCAGCGGGACTGTGGGGGGATCCAAAAACATTCAGTACTTC.

The chain combines TRBV28 with TRBJ2-3, with 8 bases matching TRBD2. The CDR3 extends over 17 amino acids. V lost 5 bases and J lost 4; bases outside the gene matches: 14. The germline gives CDR1 MDHEN, CDR2 SYDVKM. The CDR3 spells CASSTSRSGRGADTQYF. CDR3 in DNA: TGTGCCAGCAGTACCAGTAGGAGCGGGAGAGGGGCAGATACGCAGTATTTT.

This clonotype came up once. The chain's CDR3 is CASSLTLQLKYTEAFF. The CDR3 bases are TGTGCCAGCAGCTTAACCCTTCAGTTGAAGTACACTGAAGCTTTCTTT. V gene TRBV7-2 combines with J gene TRBJ1-1; D is ambiguous. Trimming shortened V by 2 bases and J by 3 bases, and 16 bases separated the two germline ends. The CDR3 is made up of 16 amino acids. From germline, CDR1 is SGHTA and CDR2 FQGNSA.

This chain connects TRBV7-9 to TRBJ2-1, with D possibly TRBD2 on 6 matching bases. V lost 5 bases to trimming and J lost 4 bases, with 12 bases between them. Germline lookup yields CDR1 SEHNR and CDR2 FQNEAQ (reference sequence). This CDR3 region has 14 residues. The chain's CDR3 is CASSPLANYNEQFF. In nucleotides, the CDR3 is TGTGCCAGCAGCCCGCTAGCGAATTACAATGAGCAGTTCTTC.

This clonotype appeared a few times. The CDR3, as DNA: TGCGCCAGCAGCCCCCTGGGTAGGGAAGAGACCCAGTACTTC. The encoded protein is CASSPLGREETQYF. The chain uses TRBV5-1 and TRBJ2-5, with D unresolved. V gave up 4 bases and J gave up 3 bases, with 13 bases separating them. The CDR3 consists of 14 residues. CDR1 is SGHRS, CDR2 YFSETQ, per germline.

This clonotype was seen repeatedly, ten times or more. The chain joins TRBV4-1 to TRBJ2-5; perhaps TRBD2 as D (5 bases). The CDR3 is made up of 14 amino acids. Trimming took 1 base from V and 2 from J, leaving 8 bases between them. Germline CDR1 MGHRA, CDR2 YSYEKL. The CDR3: CASSQVEGQETQYF. In DNA form, the CDR3 reads TGCGCCAGCAGCCAAGTCGAGGGTCAAGAGACCCAGTACTTC.

The rearrangement joins TRBV28 to TRBJ2-7; TRBD1 matches 9 bases. Germline V gene data show CDR1 as MDHEN and CDR2 as SYDVKM. The CDR3 is 15 amino acids. V trimming: 4 bases; J trimming: 5 bases; junction bases outside the gene matches: 9. The CDR3 sequence is CASSSPGTGRNEQYF. CDR3 coding DNA: TGTGCCAGCAGTTCCCCCGGGACAGGGAGAAACGAGCAGTACTTC.

The chain carries TRBV18 and TRBJ2-7, with D possibly TRBD1 on 6 matching bases. The J call is uncertain, as TRBJ2-5 better fits the DNA end. In germline, CDR1 is KGHSH, CDR2 LQKENI. CDR3 length equals 13 residues. The CDR3 is CASPTGSVQTQYF. In DNA, the CDR3 is TGTGCCAGCCCAACAGGGAGTGTACAGACCCAGTACTTC.

A few counts support this clonotype. The chain employs TRBV7-2 and TRBJ2-7, with 9 positions matching TRBD2. The V gene end was trimmed by 2 bases and the J gene end by 4 bases; junction bases not matched to a gene: 12. In germline, CDR1 is SGHTA, CDR2 FQGNSA. The CDR3 consists of 17 residues. CDR3 protein: CASSLSLPGLAPYEQYF. In DNA form, the CDR3 reads TGTGCCAGCAGCTTATCCCTCCCCGGACTAGCGCCTTACGAGCAGTACTTC.

The chain has TRBV28 and TRBJ2-7; tentative D call: TRBD1 (6 bases). Germline CDR1 reads MDHEN; CDR2 reads SYDVKM. This CDR3 has 18 amino acids. Between the trimmed V and J ends, which lost 3 bases and 1 base, there was a span of 22 bases. CDR3 region: CASSLRDLRGHLSYEQYF. DNA for the CDR3: TGTGCCAGCAGTTTGCGCGACCTGAGGGGACACTTATCCTACGAGCAGTACTTC.

The gene calls are TRBV7-3 and TRBJ2-1, with TRBD1 matching over 9 bases. The V segment lost 6 bases and the J segment 10 bases; nucleotides outside the gene matches: 7. The CDR3 totals 13 residues. Germline loops: CDR1 SGHTA, CDR2 FQGTGA. This CDR3 reads CASRFTGGKEQFF. The CDR3 bases are TGTGCCAGCAGGTTTACAGGGGGCAAAGAGCAGTTCTTC.

The V and J genes are TRBV7-9 and TRBJ2-2; D not certain. There are 13 residues in the CDR3. CDR1 is SEHNR and CDR2 is FQNEAQ in the germline V gene (reference sequence). V shed 11 bases and J shed 6 bases, with 16 bases lying between them. The CDR3 nucleotides are TGTGCCTTCAACCCAACCCATTCCGGGGAGCTGTTTTTT. It is translated as CAFNPTHSGELFF.

The J gene is TRBJ2-1, the V gene TRBV29-1, with D perhaps matching TRBD2 (6 bases). V gave up 2 bases and J gave up 13 bases, with 21 bases separating them. Germline assignment: CDR1 SQVTM and CDR2 ANQGSEA. The CDR3 covers 14 residues. CDR3 protein: CSVERSGSGETQFF. The CDR3 DNA reads TGCAGCGTTGAAAGATCAGGCTCGGGAGAGACCCAGTTCTTC.

This chain uses TRBV29-1 with TRBJ2-1; D might be TRBD2 (6 bases). V was cut by 7 bases and J by 6 bases, with 16 bases left in between. Germline V gene sequence: CDR1 SQVTM, CDR2 ANQGSEA. There are 13 residues in the CDR3. The CDR3 loop reads CSARLLAGNEQFF. The CDR3 DNA reads TGCAGCGCTCGCCTACTAGCCGGCAATGAGCAGTTCTTC.

This chain connects TRBV28 to TRBJ2-7; 14 bases are a match to TRBD2. V shed 2 bases and J 6 bases; nucleotides not matched to a gene: 3. CDR1 and CDR2 from the germline V gene are MDHEN and SYDVKM. The CDR3 extends over 15 amino acids. The CDR3 sequence is CASSLTGLAGAEQYF. The DNA for the CDR3 is TGTGCCAGCAGTTTAACGGGACTAGCGGGAGCCGAGCAGTACTTC.

The V gene is TRBV20-1, the J gene TRBJ1-1; D is possibly TRBD1 (6 bases). CDR3 length equals 12 residues. Germline CDR1 and CDR2: DFQATT and SNEGSKA (reference sequence). In DNA form, the CDR3 reads TGCAGAACCGGCGGGGGGCAGGGCAGTGATTTCTTT. Translating it yields CRTGGGQGSDFF.

The genes are TRBV28 and TRBJ2-4; 7 bases are a match to TRBD2. The V gene's germline CDR1 is MDHEN and CDR2 SYDVKM. The V segment lost 3 bases and the J segment 8 bases; nucleotides outside the gene matches: 7. CDR3 length equals 14 residues. CDR3 coding DNA: TGTGCCAGCAGTTTCCAGGACGGGAGGTACATTCAGTACTTC. Amino acids: CASSFQDGRYIQYF.

This clonotype was detected a few times. The rearrangement uses TRBV20-1 and TRBJ2-5; D may correspond to TRBD1 or TRBD2 (5 bases each). The J call may be faulty, since TRBJ2-7 better matches the DNA end. Germline values: CDR1 DFQATT, CDR2 SNEGSKA (reference sequence). This CDR3 is built from 14 residues. CDR3 loop: CSARHNGAIYEQYF. CDR3 nucleotides: TGCAGTGCTAGACACAACGGGGCGATCTACGAGCAGTACTTC.

In regard to this clonotype: One end of the junction fails to match germline, which may point to a read error. The gene calls are TRBV12-3 or TRBV12-4 and TRBJ2-2; D might be TRBD2 (6 bases). CDR3 length: 14 amino acids. CDR3 protein: CASSYDKGTGEQFF. The CDR3 region has the DNA TGTGCCAGCAGTTACGACAAGGGGACTGGGGAGCAGTTTTTT.

The chain carries TRBV14 and TRBJ2-7, with TRBD2 matching 14 bases. CDR1 is SGHDN and CDR2 is FVKESK in the germline V gene. V was clipped by 4 bases and J by 6 bases; unmatched bases: 11. The CDR3 is 17 residues long. The CDR3 bases are TGTGCCAGCAGCCCGCAACGGGGACTAGCGGGAGTTCTCGAGCAGTACTTC. Translated, it gives CASSPQRGLAGVLEQYF.

The chain is built from TRBV20-1 and TRBJ2-7, with no clear D. Germline V lookup: CDR1 DFQATT, CDR2 SNEGSKA (reference sequence). The length of the CDR3 is 12 residues. V lost 1 base and J 6 bases, leaving 10 bases between the germline ends. The CDR3 protein is CSARGGSSEQYF. CDR3 DNA sequence: TGCAGTGCTAGAGGCGGTAGTTCCGAGCAGTACTTC.

This sequence joins TRBV5-1 and TRBJ2-1; 7 nucleotides align to TRBD2. This CDR3 has 17 amino acids. Germline-derived CDR1 and CDR2 are SGHRS and YFSETQ. J lost 0 bases, V lost 4 bases, and 10 bases had no gene match. The CDR3 loop reads CASSTRTSPISYNEQFF. In DNA, the CDR3 is TGCGCCAGCAGCACCCGGACTAGTCCAATCTCCTACAATGAGCAGTTCTTC. Looking up the rest from reference TRBV5-1 and TRBJ2-1 gives the full variable domain: KAGVTQTPRYLIKTRGQQVTLSCSPISGHRSVSWYQQTPGQGLQFLFEYFSETQRNKGNFPGRFSGRQFSNSRSEMNVSTLELGDSALYLCASSTRTSPISYNEQFFGPGTRLTVL.

This clonotype was seen a few times. The chain joins TRBV20-1 to TRBJ2-4; D is possibly TRBD1 (6 bases). CDR3 length: 15 amino acids. Germline assignment: CDR1 DFQATT and CDR2 SNEGSKA (reference sequence). V lost 1 base, J lost 0 bases, and 10 bases lay in between. CDR3 region: CSARAQQGAKNIQYF. The CDR3 nucleotides read TGCAGTGCTAGAGCCCAACAGGGAGCCAAAAACATTCAGTACTTC.